The clone carrying this T cell receptor (beta chain) has a count of ten or more. Its antigen is not known. The data derive from a study of CD8 T cells in ankylosing spondylitis. Study outcomes and limitations: Clones linked to the disease showed a CD8+ phenotype. They occurred at relatively low frequencies in peripheral blood. Made up of about eight highly homologous variants, a TCR beta motif appeared characteristic of ankylosing spondylitis blood. As reported, disease-linked clones showed significant enrichment in matched ankylosing spondylitis synovial fluid. Some motif variants had been reported before (in reactive arthritis synovial fluid and blood).

For TCR beta, libraries came from quantitative 5'-RACE with molecular barcodes. Using its own MiXCR run on the 5' RACE reads, TCRdb lists one record per CDR3 protein. Of 500,000 to 650,000 distinct CDR3 sequences in the sample, less than 6% were seen once. This sequence was found in a male donor with ankylosing spondylitis. Sequencing used blood, either unsorted or a sorted T cell fraction (not recorded which).

This chain's CDR3 is CASLRGSYSEQYF. The DNA of the CDR3 is TGTGCCTCTTTAAGAGGCAGCTATTCCGAGCAGTACTTC. The chain has TRBV21-1 and TRBJ2-7. TRBV21-1 is reported as a pseudogene. The CDR3 totals 13 residues.